The 21 T cell receptor beta chains reported below all come from one sample, sequenced in a study of T cell responses to AZD1222 COVID-19 vaccine. Only in-frame clones appear in the TCRdb table, and some are missing; sequencing was by immunoSEQ multiplex PCR. The sample has about 190,000 clones; just over 90% are singletons. The sequences come from peripheral blood, collected on day 0 of AZD1222 vaccination. These receptor sequences come from an adult in good health.

V and J are TRBV9 and TRBJ1-1, with D possibly being TRBD1 (5 bases). Germline V gene data show CDR1 as SGDLS and CDR2 as YYNGEE. The V end was cut by 0 bases, the J end by 4 bases, with 10 bases between. The CDR3 is 14 residues long. CDR3 protein: CASSVVDSGTEAFF. The CDR3 DNA reads as TGTGCCAGCAGCGTAGTAGACAGTGGCACTGAAGCTTTCTTT.

The chain is built from TRBV9 and TRBJ1-1; 7 bases map to TRBD1. Trimming cost V 4 bases and J 4 bases; bases outside gene matches: 7. This CDR3 has 14 residues. Germline V gives CDR1 SGDLS, CDR2 YYNGEE. This chain's CDR3 is CASSIDRAGTEAFF. CDR3 sequence (DNA): TGTGCCAGCAGCATAGACAGGGCGGGCACTGAAGCTTTCTTT.

This sequence joins TRBV5-8 and TRBJ2-3; no clear D gene. The CDR3 contains 15 residues. V lost 4 bases to trimming and J lost 0 bases, with 12 bases between them. CDR1 SGHTS and CDR2 YDEGEE come from the germline V gene. CDR3 sequence: CASSRGKGSTDTQYF. In nucleotides, the CDR3 is TGTGCCAGCAGCCGCGGCAAAGGAAGCACAGATACGCAGTATTTT.

This chain links TRBV6-5 with TRBJ2-2, with D perhaps matching TRBD2 (5 bases). Trimming removed 8 bases at V and 1 base at J, with 11 bases between. Germline V gene lookup returns CDR1 MNHEY and CDR2 SVGAGI. The CDR3 is made up of 14 amino acids. The CDR3 nucleotides read TGTGCCAGCCGAATCGGGGTGAACACCGGGGAGCTGTTTTTT. This gives the protein CASRIGVNTGELFF.

CDR3 region: CASSSGVMDYNEQFF. The CDR3 bases are TGTGCCAGCAGCTCAGGGGTAATGGACTACAATGAGCAGTTCTTC. The chain employs TRBV7-9 and TRBJ2-1, with D perhaps TRBD1 (6 bases). Germline-derived CDR1 and CDR2 are SEHNR and FQNEAQ (reference sequence). The CDR3 runs to 15 residues. V lost 4 bases to trimming and J lost 3 bases, with 13 bases between them. Full variable domain (outside the CDR3, taken from reference TRBV7-9 and TRBJ2-1): DTGVSQNPRHKITKRGQNVTFRCDPISEHNRLYWYRQTLGQGPEFLTYFQNEAQLEKSRLLSDRFSAERPKGSFSTLEIQRTEQGDSAMYLCASSSGVMDYNEQFFGPGTRLTVL.

The gene calls are TRBV5-1 and TRBJ1-6; 8 nucleotides agree with TRBD1. Trimming at V came to 4 bases and at J to 7 bases, leaving 10 bases not matched to a gene. This CDR3 spans 16 amino acids. Germline CDR1 and CDR2: SGHRS and YFSETQ. The chain's CDR3 is CASSPLKTGANSPLHF. The CDR3 bases are TGCGCCAGCAGCCCTCTGAAGACAGGGGCGAATTCACCCCTCCACTTT.

The V gene is TRBV19, the J gene TRBJ2-5; 11 bases match TRBD2. Per the germline V gene, CDR1 is LNHDA and CDR2 is SQIVND (reference sequence). The CDR3 totals 14 residues. The V and J ends lost 5 bases and 6 bases, in that order; junction bases with no gene match: 5. The CDR3, as DNA: TGTGCCAGTAGTGTAGCGGGGGGGCGAAAGACCCAGTACTTC. Protein sequence: CASSVAGGRKTQYF.

This chain joins TRBV4-1 and TRBJ2-1; 7 nucleotides line up with TRBD2. The length of the CDR3 is 14 residues. V shed 0 bases and J 8 bases; nucleotides not matched to a gene: 4. The germline V gene has CDR1 MGHRA and CDR2 YSYEKL. CDR3: CASSQDGGGDEQFF. CDR3 sequence (DNA): TGCGCCAGCAGCCAAGATGGGGGGGGAGATGAGCAGTTCTTC.

The genes are TRBV3-1 (or the pseudogene TRBV3-2) and TRBJ1-2; TRBD1 might be the D (6 bases). CDR1 LGHDT and CDR2 YNNKEL come from the germline V gene (reference sequence). The CDR3 runs 13 residues. Trimming removed 3 bases from V and 5 bases from J, with 10 bases in between. The CDR3 coding sequence is TGTGCCAGCAGCCACGGACAGTCATATGGCTACACCTTC. Its protein product is CASSHGQSYGYTF.

This sequence joins TRBV15 and TRBJ1-4, with D unclear. V lost 4 bases and J lost 5, with 11 bases in between. Germline V gene data show CDR1 as LNHNV and CDR2 as YYDKDF (reference sequence). The CDR3 is 14 residues long. Here the CDR3 DNA reads TGTGCCACCAGCACGAGCAGGATAAATGAAAAACTGTTTTTT. Its translation: CATSTSRINEKLFF.

This clone has just a few counts. This chain links TRBV10-3 with TRBJ1-2, with D unclear. Germline-derived CDR1 and CDR2 are ENHRY and SYGVKD. Between the trimmed V and J ends, which lost 4 bases and 0 bases, there was a span of 12 bases. This CDR3 is 15 amino acids long. In DNA form, the CDR3 reads TGTGCCATCAGTGTAGAGGTCAGCTCTAACTATGGCTACACCTTC. Translated: CAISVEVSSNYGYTF.

This chain uses TRBV6-2 or TRBV6-3 with TRBJ1-5, with D possibly TRBD1 on 5 matching bases. Between the trimmed V and J ends, which lost 3 bases and 3 bases, there was a span of 18 bases. Germline V gene lookup returns CDR1 MNHEY and CDR2 SVGEGT. The CDR3 sequence is 17 residues long. This chain's CDR3 is CASSYRRGGFFNQPQHF. In DNA form, the CDR3 reads TGTGCCAGCAGTTATAGGAGGGGCGGCTTTTTCAATCAGCCCCAGCATTTT.

The chain couples TRBV19 to TRBJ1-5; 7 nucleotides match TRBD1. The CDR3 is made up of 14 amino acids. The germline V gene encodes CDR1 LNHDA and CDR2 SQIVND (reference sequence). V shed 7 bases and J 4 bases; nucleotides not matched to a gene: 7. This CDR3 is CASKDRATNQPQHF. In DNA form, the CDR3 reads TGTGCCAGTAAAGACAGGGCGACTAATCAGCCCCAGCATTTT.

This sequence joins TRBV7-9 and TRBJ1-4, with 10 bases matching TRBD1. The germline V gene has CDR1 SEHNR and CDR2 FQNEAQ (reference sequence). With 5 bases clipped from V and 4 bases from J, the junction kept 7 bases outside the gene matches. The CDR3 contains 16 residues. CDR3 in DNA: TGTGCCAGCAGCCCTCCGACAGGGGGCCTTAATGAAAAACTGTTTTTT. This encodes CASSPPTGGLNEKLFF.

The sample holds a few counts of this clone. The chain combines TRBV5-1 with TRBJ1-4, with 7 bases lining up with TRBD1. CDR1 SGHRS and CDR2 YFSETQ come from the germline V gene. With V trimmed by 3 bases and J by 8 bases, 10 bases remained unmatched. The CDR3 loop spans 15 amino acids. The CDR3 protein is CASSSLQGSGEKLFF. The CDR3 DNA is TGCGCCAGCAGCTCCTTACAGGGGTCGGGGGAAAAACTGTTTTTT.

This chain connects TRBV27 to TRBJ1-6; D uncertain. CDR3 size: 12 residues. V lost 6 bases to trimming and J lost 13 bases, with 13 bases between them. Germline V CDR1 and CDR2: MNHEY, SMNVEV (reference sequence). The CDR3 sequence: CASSHGRNPLHF. The CDR3 nucleotides read TGTGCCAGCAGCCATGGGCGCAATCCCCTCCACTTT.

The chain joins TRBV7-9 to TRBJ1-4, with 7 bases aligning to TRBD1. Germline loops: CDR1 SEHNR, CDR2 FQNEAQ (reference sequence). The CDR3 is 14 amino acids. Trimming cost V 7 bases and J 0 bases; bases outside gene matches: 2. The CDR3 protein is CASIGTATNEKLFF. The CDR3 DNA reads as TGTGCCAGCATCGGGACAGCAACTAATGAAAAACTGTTTTTT. Combining the CDR3 with reference TRBV7-9 and TRBJ1-4 gives the whole variable domain DTGVSQNPRHKITKRGQNVTFRCDPISEHNRLYWYRQTLGQGPEFLTYFQNEAQLEKSRLLSDRFSAERPKGSFSTLEIQRTEQGDSAMYLCASIGTATNEKLFFGSGTQLSVL.

The chain employs TRBV28 and TRBJ2-1; 7 nucleotides line up with TRBD2. The CDR3 contains 15 residues. The V gene end was trimmed by 8 bases and the J gene end by 3 bases; junction bases not matched to a gene: 10. Germline CDR1 reads MDHEN; CDR2 reads SYDVKM. The CDR3 loop is CASGTGGDYYNEQFF. DNA of the CDR3: TGTGCCAGCGGGACCGGTGGGGACTACTACAATGAGCAGTTCTTC.

In this sample, this clone turned up a few times. V usage is TRBV3-1 (or the pseudogene TRBV3-2) and J usage is TRBJ2-2; the match to TRBD1 covers 7 bases. The CDR3 is 17 amino acids. Trimming at V came to 4 bases and at J to 4 bases, leaving 12 bases not matched to a gene. CDR1 LGHDT and CDR2 YNNKEL come from the germline V gene (reference sequence). The CDR3, as DNA: TGTGCCAGCAGCCCGCCACAGGGGATCGGACGCACCGGGGAGCTGTTTTTT. Encoded protein: CASSPPQGIGRTGELFF.

V is TRBV20-1 and J is TRBJ1-4; the D gene is possibly TRBD1 (6 bases). The CDR3 loop spans 15 amino acids. In germline, CDR1 is DFQATT, CDR2 SNEGSKA (reference sequence). Trimming shortened V by 3 bases and J by 4 bases, and 15 bases separated the two germline ends. CDR3 sequence: CSASATRGNNEKLFF. CDR3 in DNA: TGCAGTGCTAGTGCCACCAGGGGAAATAATGAAAAACTGTTTTTT.

DNA of the CDR3: TGTGCCAGCACCCGACAGGTTGGAAACACCATATATTTT. Protein product: CASTRQVGNTIYF. The rearrangement links TRBV19 to TRBJ1-3; TRBD1 might be the D (6 bases). The CDR3 runs 13 residues. V was pared by 9 bases and J by 3 bases, with 12 bases between. Germline V gives CDR1 LNHDA, CDR2 SQIVND (reference sequence).